This T cell receptor (beta chain) was profiled in a study of T cells in localized non-small cell lung cancer (dated by TCRdb to 2019 to 2021). Describing the broader study: The study examined T cell repertoires in approximately 240 patients with early-stage NSCLC and compared tumors with uninvolved tumor-adjacent lungs. Of the NSCLC patients, over 120 were male and about a hundred were female, and the mean age was approximately 66 years. The cohort was made up of fewer than 250 treatment-naive NSCLC patients whose localized lung tumors had been resected. What the study reported, not specific to this receptor: Because of the exploratory design, TCR variables were selected using unadjusted p-values without false-discovery rate correction. Higher blood T cell density associated with longer overall survival, while higher adjacent-lung clonality associated with shorter survival. Of the top 100 tumor clones, a median of 57 were detected in paired uninvolved adjacent lung; approximately 28 were also among that lung's top 100. Uninvolved tumor-adjacent lung showed the highest T cell clonality, higher than tumor, which suggests more focused antigenic responses in the uninvolved tumor-adjacent lung. Multi-region tumor sequencing was not performed, so intratumor heterogeneity could not be excluded.

At diagnosis, peripheral blood, uninvolved tumor-adjacent lung and tumor were collected and stored as a combination of fresh-frozen and FFPE material. For TCR repertoire profiling, blood samples were analyzed in the form of peripheral blood mononuclear cells. CDR1 and CDR2, looked up from the germline V gene, are MGHRA and YSYEKL. V gives up 1 base and J gives up 5 bases, and the segment between their germline ends measures 9 bases. The cysteine opens and the phenylalanine closes a CDR3 of 14 amino acids. Only the CDR3 part of the read is kept: 42 bases, read in frame from the first base. TCR beta CDR3 regions were sequenced from DNA using the immunoSEQ Assay. The source study handled its data this way. T cell density was computed as TCR beta template counts normalized to usable DNA estimated by amplifying housekeeping genes. The preseqR package was used to estimate richness by extrapolating to 400,000 templates for PBMC samples and to 120,000 templates for tissue samples. Clonality was defined as one minus Pielou's evenness. Tissue-enriched TCRs were identified through differential abundance testing performed on productive amino-acid clonotypes, with a minimum total count of 5 and an alpha of 0.1. The Jaccard Index and the Morisita Overlap Index were used to quantify repertoire overlap between compartments. GLIPH grouped TCR beta CDR3s together with public tetramer-defined viral CDR3s, and a viral motif had to include at least three viral sequences and also show V-gene enrichment. The table comes from immuneACCESS by way of TCRdb, which keeps in-frame sequences with V and J called. Part of the clones is missing from these tables; in studies checked, under half for an unresolved V gene and the rest for unknown reasons. V, J and clone size are taken as reported in that table, and D and trimming were inferred from the DNA itself. In this sample the table shows about 59,000 clones, about nine tenths of which occur a single time. Of the sample, about 20% falls within the top ten clones.

Remarks on this clone: No cognate antigen has been identified for it. The sample holds no much larger clone one base away, and base qualities are not on file.

This sequence originates from a man aged 35-69 years with stage I lung adenocarcinoma. The sample in question was peripheral blood, obtained before any cancer treatment. The rearranged chain carries TRBV4-1 and TRBJ2-1; the D gene remains uncertain. The CDR3 region: CASSQVGANNEQFF. The DNA sequence is as follows: TGCGCCAGCAGCCAAGTTGGCGCCAACAATGAGCAGTTCTTC.